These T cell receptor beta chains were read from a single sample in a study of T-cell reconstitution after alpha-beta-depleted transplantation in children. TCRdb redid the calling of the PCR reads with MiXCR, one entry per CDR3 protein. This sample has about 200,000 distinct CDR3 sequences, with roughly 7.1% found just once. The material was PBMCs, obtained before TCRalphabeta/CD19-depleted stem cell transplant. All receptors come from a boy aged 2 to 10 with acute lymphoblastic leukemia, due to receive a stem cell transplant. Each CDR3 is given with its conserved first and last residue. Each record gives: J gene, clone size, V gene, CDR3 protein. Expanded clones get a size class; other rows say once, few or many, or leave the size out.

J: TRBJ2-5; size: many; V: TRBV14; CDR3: CASSQGPGDEETQYF
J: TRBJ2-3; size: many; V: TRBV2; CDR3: CASSARLAADTQYF
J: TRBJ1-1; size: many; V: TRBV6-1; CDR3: CASSATDSATEAFF
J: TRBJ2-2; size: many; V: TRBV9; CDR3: CASSVVGIHGGELFF
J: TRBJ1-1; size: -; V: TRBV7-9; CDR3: CASSPGTGKGAFF
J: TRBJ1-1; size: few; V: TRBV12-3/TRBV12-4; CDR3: CASSLQGQATEAFF
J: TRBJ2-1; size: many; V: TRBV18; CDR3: CASSRLAQVDEQFF
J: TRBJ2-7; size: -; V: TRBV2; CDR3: CASRGMGRGPPYEQYF
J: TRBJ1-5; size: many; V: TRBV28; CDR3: CASSLWDRGHEQPQHF
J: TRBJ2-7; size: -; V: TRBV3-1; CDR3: CASSQDKSSRDEQYF